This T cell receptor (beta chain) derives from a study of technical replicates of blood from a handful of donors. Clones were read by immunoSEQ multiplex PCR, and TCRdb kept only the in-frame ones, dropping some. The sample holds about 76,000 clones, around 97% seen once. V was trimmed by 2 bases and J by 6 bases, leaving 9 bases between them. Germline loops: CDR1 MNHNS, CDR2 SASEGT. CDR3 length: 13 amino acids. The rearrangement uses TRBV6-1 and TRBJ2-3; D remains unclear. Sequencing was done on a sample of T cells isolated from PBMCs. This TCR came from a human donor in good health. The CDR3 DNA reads TGTGCCAGCAGTGAATTAGGAGTGGATACGCAGTATTTT. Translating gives CASSELGVDTQYF.